This entry lists 5 T cell receptor beta chains sequenced from one sample in a study of T cells after yellow fever vaccination. Using its own MiXCR run on the 5' RACE reads, TCRdb lists one record per CDR3 protein. Of 300,000 to 400,000 distinct CDR3 sequences listed, roughly 8.7% were seen once; the top ten hold 18%. Material: PBMCs, obtained on the day of the first yellow fever vaccination. The receptors were sampled from a man aged 18 to 35 who received the YFV17D yellow fever vaccine.

The table lists this clonotype with a few counts. The CDR3 loop is CASSQGWGELFF. As DNA, the CDR3 is TGCGCCAGCAGTCAGGGGTGGGGGGAGCTGTTTTTT. V is TRBV4-1 and J is TRBJ2-2, with D possibly being TRBD1 (6 bases). Germline CDR1 MGHRA, CDR2 YSYEKL. V was shortened by 6 bases and J by 8 bases, with 10 bases between the two germline ends. CDR3 length equals 12 residues.

The rearrangement links TRBV12-3 or TRBV12-4 to TRBJ1-1, with TRBD1 matching over 7 bases. V was pared by 5 bases and J by 7 bases, with 7 bases of the junction left unmatched. CDR3 length: 13 amino acids. The CDR3 spells CASSLLRQGEAFF. The CDR3 bases are TGTGCCAGCAGTCTCCTGAGACAGGGTGAAGCTTTCTTT.

This clonotype has more than one count but fewer than ten. This rearrangement joins TRBV28 to TRBJ1-2, with a weak D call TRBD1 (6 bases). Germline loops: CDR1 MDHEN, CDR2 SYDVKM. This CDR3 spans 11 amino acids. V lost 7 bases and J 6 bases, leaving 9 bases between the germline ends. The CDR3 DNA follows: TGTGCCAGCAAGCGGGGGCATGGCTACACCTTC. Amino acids: CASKRGHGYTF.

This clonotype has a handful of counts. The chain combines TRBV7-2 with TRBJ2-5, with 13 positions matching TRBD2. This CDR3 has 16 amino acids. Trimming at V came to 6 bases and at J to 2 bases, leaving 6 bases not matched to a gene. CDR1 is SGHTA and CDR2 is FQGNSA in the germline V gene. CDR3: CASRQRTSGGQETQYF. CDR3 coding DNA: TGTGCCAGCAGACAACGGACTAGCGGGGGACAAGAGACCCAGTACTTC.

This clonotype was detected a few times. V is TRBV5-5 and J is TRBJ2-3, with D perhaps TRBD1 or TRBD2 (5 bases each). The germline V gene encodes CDR1 SGHKS and CDR2 YYEKEE (reference sequence). There are 14 residues in the CDR3. V was shortened by 5 bases and J by 1 base, with 11 bases between the two germline ends. The CDR3 DNA is TGTGCCAGCAGTGGGGACCCCGGCACAGATACGCAGTATTTT. Translation: CASSGDPGTDTQYF.